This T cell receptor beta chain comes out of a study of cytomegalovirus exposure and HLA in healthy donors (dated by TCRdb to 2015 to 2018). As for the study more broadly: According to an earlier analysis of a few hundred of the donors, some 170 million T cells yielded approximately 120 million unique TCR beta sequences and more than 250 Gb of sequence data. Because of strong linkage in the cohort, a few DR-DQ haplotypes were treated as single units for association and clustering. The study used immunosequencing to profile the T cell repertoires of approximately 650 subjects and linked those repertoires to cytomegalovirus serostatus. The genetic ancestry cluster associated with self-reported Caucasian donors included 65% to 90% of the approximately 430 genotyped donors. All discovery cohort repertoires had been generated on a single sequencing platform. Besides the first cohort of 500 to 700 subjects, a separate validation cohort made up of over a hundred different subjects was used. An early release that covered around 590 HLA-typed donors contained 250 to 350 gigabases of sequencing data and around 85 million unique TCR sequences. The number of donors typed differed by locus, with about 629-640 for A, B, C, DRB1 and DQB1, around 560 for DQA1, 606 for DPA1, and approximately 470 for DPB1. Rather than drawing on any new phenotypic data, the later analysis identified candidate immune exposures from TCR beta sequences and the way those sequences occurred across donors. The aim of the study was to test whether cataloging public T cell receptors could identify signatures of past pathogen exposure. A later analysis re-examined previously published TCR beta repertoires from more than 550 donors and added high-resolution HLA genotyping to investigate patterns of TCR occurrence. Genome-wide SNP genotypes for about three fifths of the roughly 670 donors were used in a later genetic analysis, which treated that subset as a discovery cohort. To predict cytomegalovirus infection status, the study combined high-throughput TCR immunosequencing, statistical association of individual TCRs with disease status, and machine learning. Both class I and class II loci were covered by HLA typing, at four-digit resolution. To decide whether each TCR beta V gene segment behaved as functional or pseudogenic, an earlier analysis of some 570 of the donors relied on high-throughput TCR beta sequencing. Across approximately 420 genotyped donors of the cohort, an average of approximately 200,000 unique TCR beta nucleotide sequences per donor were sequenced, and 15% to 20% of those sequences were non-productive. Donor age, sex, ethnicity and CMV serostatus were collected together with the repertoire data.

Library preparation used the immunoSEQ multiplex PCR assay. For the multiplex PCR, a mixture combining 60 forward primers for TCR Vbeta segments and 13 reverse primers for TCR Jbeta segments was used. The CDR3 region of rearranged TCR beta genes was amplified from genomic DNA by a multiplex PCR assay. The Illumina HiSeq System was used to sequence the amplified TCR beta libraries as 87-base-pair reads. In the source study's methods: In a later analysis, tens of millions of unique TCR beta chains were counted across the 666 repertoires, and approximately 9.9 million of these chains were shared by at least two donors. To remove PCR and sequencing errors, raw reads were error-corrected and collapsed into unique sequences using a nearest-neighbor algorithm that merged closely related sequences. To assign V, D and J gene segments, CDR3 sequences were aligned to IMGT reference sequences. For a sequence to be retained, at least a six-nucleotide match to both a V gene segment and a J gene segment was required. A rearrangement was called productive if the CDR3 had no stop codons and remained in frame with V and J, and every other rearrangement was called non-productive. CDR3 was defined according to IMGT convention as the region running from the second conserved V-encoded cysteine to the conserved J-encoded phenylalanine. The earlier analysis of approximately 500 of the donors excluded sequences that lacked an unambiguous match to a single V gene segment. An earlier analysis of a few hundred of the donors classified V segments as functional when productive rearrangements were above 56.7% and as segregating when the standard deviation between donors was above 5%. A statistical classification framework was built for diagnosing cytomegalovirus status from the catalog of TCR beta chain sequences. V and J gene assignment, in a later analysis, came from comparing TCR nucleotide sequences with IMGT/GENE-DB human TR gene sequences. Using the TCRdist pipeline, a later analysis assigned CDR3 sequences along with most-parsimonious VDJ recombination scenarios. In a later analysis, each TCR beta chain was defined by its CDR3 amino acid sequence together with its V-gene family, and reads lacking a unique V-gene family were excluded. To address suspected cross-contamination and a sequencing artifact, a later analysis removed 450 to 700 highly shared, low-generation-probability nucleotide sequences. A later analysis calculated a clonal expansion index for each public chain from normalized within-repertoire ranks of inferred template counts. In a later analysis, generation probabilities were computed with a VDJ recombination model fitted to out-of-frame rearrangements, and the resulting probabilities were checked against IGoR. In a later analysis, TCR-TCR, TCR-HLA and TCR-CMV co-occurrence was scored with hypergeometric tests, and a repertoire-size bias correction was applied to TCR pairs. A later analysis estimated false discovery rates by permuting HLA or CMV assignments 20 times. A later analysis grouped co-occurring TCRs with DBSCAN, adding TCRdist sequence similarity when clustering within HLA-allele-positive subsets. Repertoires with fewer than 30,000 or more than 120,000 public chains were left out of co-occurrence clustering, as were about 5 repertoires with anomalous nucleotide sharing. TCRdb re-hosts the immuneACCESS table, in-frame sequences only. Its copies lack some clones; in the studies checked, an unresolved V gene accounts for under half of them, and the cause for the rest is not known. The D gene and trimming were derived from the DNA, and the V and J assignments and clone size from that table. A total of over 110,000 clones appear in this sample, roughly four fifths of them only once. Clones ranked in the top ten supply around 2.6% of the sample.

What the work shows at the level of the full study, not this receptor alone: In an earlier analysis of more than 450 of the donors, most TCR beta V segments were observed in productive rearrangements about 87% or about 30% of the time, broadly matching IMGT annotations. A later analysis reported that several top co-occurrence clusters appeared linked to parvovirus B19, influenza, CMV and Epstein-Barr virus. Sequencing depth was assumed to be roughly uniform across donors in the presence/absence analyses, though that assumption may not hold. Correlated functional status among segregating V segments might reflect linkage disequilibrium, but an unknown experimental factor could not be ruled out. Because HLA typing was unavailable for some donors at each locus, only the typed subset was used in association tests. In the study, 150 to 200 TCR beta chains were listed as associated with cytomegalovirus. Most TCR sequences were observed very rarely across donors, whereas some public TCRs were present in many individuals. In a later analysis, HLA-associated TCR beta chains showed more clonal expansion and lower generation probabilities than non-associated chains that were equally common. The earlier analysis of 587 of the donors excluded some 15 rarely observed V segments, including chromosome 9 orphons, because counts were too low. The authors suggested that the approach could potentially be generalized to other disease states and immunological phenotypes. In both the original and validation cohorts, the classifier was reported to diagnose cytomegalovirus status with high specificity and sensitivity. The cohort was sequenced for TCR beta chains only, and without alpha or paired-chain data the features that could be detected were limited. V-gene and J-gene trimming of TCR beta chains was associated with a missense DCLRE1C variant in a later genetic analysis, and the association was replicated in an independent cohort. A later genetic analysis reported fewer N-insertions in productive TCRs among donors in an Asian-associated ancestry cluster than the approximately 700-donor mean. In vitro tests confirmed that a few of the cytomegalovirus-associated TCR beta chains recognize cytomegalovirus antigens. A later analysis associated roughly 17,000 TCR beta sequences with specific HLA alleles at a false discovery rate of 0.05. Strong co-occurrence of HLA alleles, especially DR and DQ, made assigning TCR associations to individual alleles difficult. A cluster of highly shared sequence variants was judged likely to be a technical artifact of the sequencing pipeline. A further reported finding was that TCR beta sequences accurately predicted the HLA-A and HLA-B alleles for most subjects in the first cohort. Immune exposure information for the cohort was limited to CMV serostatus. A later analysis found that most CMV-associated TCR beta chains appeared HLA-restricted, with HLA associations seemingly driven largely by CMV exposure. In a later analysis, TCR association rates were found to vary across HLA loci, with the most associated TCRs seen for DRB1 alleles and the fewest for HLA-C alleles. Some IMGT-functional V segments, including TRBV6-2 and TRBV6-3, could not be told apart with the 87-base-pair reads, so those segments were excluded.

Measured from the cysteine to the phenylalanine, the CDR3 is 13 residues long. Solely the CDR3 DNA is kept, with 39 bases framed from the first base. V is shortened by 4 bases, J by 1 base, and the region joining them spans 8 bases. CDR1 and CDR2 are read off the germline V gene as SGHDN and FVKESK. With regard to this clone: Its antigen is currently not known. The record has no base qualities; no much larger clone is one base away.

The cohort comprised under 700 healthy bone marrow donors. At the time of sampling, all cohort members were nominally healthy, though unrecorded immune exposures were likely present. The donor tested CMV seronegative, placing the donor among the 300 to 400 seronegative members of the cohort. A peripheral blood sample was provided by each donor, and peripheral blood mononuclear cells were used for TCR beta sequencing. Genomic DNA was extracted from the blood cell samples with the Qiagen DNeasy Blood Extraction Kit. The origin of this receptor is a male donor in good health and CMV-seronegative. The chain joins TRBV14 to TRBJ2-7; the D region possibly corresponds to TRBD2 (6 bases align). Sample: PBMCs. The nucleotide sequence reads TGTGCCAGCAGCCTAGCGGTATCCTACGAGCAGTACTTC. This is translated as CASSLAVSYEQYF.